Listed here are 8 T cell receptor beta chains from one sample, sequenced in a study of cytomegalovirus exposure and HLA in healthy donors. PCR was performed using 60 Vbeta and 13 Jbeta primers. Profiling relied on immunoSEQ multiplex PCR, and the TCRdb table lists in-frame clones only, not all of them. The repertoire has around 150,000 clones, roughly three quarters of them found once; the top ten carry around 2%. The sample taken for sequencing was PBMCs. Receptors were obtained from a man younger than 40 in good health and CMV-seronegative.

Concerning this clone itself: The junction shows a germline mismatch at one end, possibly a read error. The J gene is TRBJ2-5, the V gene TRBV7-9; TRBD2 agrees at 11 bases. CDR1 and CDR2 from the germline V gene are SEHNR and FQNEAQ (reference sequence). The CDR3 totals 16 residues. The chain's CDR3 is CSSSLELAGVGETQYF. In nucleotides, the CDR3 is TGTTCCAGCAGCCTGGAACTAGCGGGAGTAGGAGAGACCCAGTACTTC.

The V call is TRBV6-1, the J call TRBJ1-1; D is uncertain. The CDR3 runs 12 residues. Germline CDR1 MNHNS, CDR2 SASEGT. The ends were cut back, 9 bases at V and 0 bases at J, with 8 bases in the middle. CDR3 residues: CASEVMNTEAFF. The CDR3 bases are TGTGCCAGTGAGGTCATGAACACTGAAGCTTTCTTT.

The chain employs TRBV12-5 and TRBJ2-6; perhaps TRBD1 as D (6 bases). CDR3 length: 18 amino acids. The germline V gene has CDR1 LGHNT and CDR2 FRNRAP. V dropped 3 bases and J dropped 0 bases, with 15 bases sitting between them. In nucleotides, the CDR3 is TGTGCTAGTGGTTTTTTACAGGGAAGAAACTCTGGGGCCAACGTCCTGACTTTC. It specifies CASGFLQGRNSGANVLTF.

Concerning this clone itself: Other DNA sequences in the sample encode the same CDR3. This chain joins TRBV2 and TRBJ2-4; D is undetermined. The V gene lost 5 bases and the J gene lost 0 bases, with 14 bases spanning the gap. Looked up from germline, CDR1 is SNHLY and CDR2 is FYNNEI. CDR3 length: 16 residues. The DNA for the CDR3 is TGTGCCAGCAGTTACCGCGCGGAACTAGCCAAAAACATTCAGTACTTC. Encoded protein: CASSYRAELAKNIQYF.

The rearrangement uses TRBV25-1 and TRBJ2-1; a weak D match, TRBD1 (6 bases). The CDR3 runs to 15 residues. Germline-derived CDR1 and CDR2 are MGHDK and SYGVNS. Trimming pared 2 bases from V and 5 bases from J, leaving 13 bases between. CDR3 sequence: CASSEDRWFDNEQFF. The CDR3 coding sequence is TGTGCCAGCAGTGAAGACAGGTGGTTTGACAATGAGCAGTTCTTC.

This chain joins TRBV2 and TRBJ1-2; D unclear. This CDR3 has 14 amino acids. Germline CDR1 is SNHLY and CDR2 is FYNNEI. The V end was cut by 10 bases, the J end by 1 base, with 16 bases between. This CDR3 reads CATRATILNYGYTF. The CDR3 coding sequence is TGTGCCACGCGCGCTACGATTCTTAACTATGGCTACACCTTC.

The V and J genes are TRBV7-6 and TRBJ1-4, with 8 bases that match TRBD1. This CDR3 contains 14 residues. The germline V gene has CDR1 SGHVS and CDR2 FNYEAQ. V lost 5 bases to trimming and J lost 8 bases; unmatched junction nucleotides: 7. CDR3 protein: CASSAGPGGEKLFF. Written as DNA, the CDR3 is TGTGCCAGCAGCGCGGGCCCAGGGGGCGAAAAACTGTTTTTT.

The rearrangement uses TRBV2 and TRBJ1-5, with a weak D call TRBD1 (6 bases). Germline V lookup: CDR1 SNHLY, CDR2 FYNNEI. The CDR3 totals 13 residues. V was trimmed by 4 bases and J by 5 bases, leaving 9 bases between them. In DNA, the CDR3 is TGTGCCAGCAGTGCAGAGGGGGATCAGCCCCAGCATTTT. Translating gives CASSAEGDQPQHF.